The 11 T cell receptor beta chains below all came from one sample that was sequenced in a study of cytomegalovirus exposure and HLA in healthy donors. Profiled with immunoSEQ multiplex PCR; TCRdb holds only in-frame clones, not every one. The sample holds 150,000 or so clones, roughly 80% seen once. Sequenced material: PBMCs. Receptors were obtained from a man under 40 in good health and CMV-seropositive.

This clone was seen more than once but under ten times. The J gene is TRBJ2-2, the V gene TRBV5-1, with a tentative D call TRBD1 (6 bases). The CDR3 length is 16 residues. The V end was cut by 4 bases, the J end by 6 bases, with 19 bases between. Germline V gene lookup returns CDR1 SGHRS and CDR2 YFSETQ. CDR3 loop: CASSPSGNRVPGELFF. CDR3 sequence (DNA): TGCGCCAGCAGCCCCAGTGGCAACAGGGTTCCCGGGGAGCTGTTTTTT. Based on the CDR3 plus reference TRBV5-1 and TRBJ2-2, the full variable domain is KAGVTQTPRYLIKTRGQQVTLSCSPISGHRSVSWYQQTPGQGLQFLFEYFSETQRNKGNFPGRFSGRQFSNSRSEMNVSTLELGDSALYLCASSPSGNRVPGELFFGEGSRLTVL.

The chain employs TRBV5-6 and TRBJ2-3, with 8 bases lining up with TRBD1. With V trimmed by 3 bases and J by 5 bases, 5 bases remained unmatched. This CDR3 has 14 residues. Germline V gene sequence: CDR1 SGHDT, CDR2 YYEEEE. The CDR3 DNA reads as TGTGCCAGCAGCTCTCGACAGGGGATAGATACGCAGTATTTT. Translated: CASSSRQGIDTQYF.

This sequence joins TRBV30 and TRBJ2-1; the match to TRBD1 covers 7 bases. Germline CDR1 and CDR2: GTSNPN and SVGIG (reference sequence). CDR3 length: 16 residues. With V trimmed by 0 bases and J by 9 bases, 14 bases remained unmatched. CDR3 sequence: CAWSVPGTVGVSEQFF. The CDR3 DNA is TGTGCCTGGAGTGTACCAGGGACAGTGGGGGTTAGTGAGCAGTTCTTC.

The chain carries TRBV28 and TRBJ2-6; 8 positions match TRBD2. Germline assignment: CDR1 MDHEN and CDR2 SYDVKM. The ends lost 6 bases at V and 0 bases at J; junction bases unmatched: 7. This CDR3 comprises 17 residues. The CDR3 loop is CASSRPGLDSGANVLTF. The CDR3 coding sequence is TGTGCCAGCAGCCGACCGGGACTAGACTCTGGGGCCAACGTCCTGACTTTC.

This chain uses TRBV5-1 with TRBJ2-3, with TRBD2 matching over 11 bases. The CDR3 is made up of 16 amino acids. V dropped 4 bases and J dropped 3; count of bases not matched to a gene: 7. Germline-derived CDR1 and CDR2 are SGHRS and YFSETQ. The CDR3 DNA reads TGCGCCAGCAGCGCCATAGCGGGGGGGCCTACAGATACGCAGTATTTT. It specifies CASSAIAGGPTDTQYF.

The V and J genes are TRBV2 and TRBJ2-7, with TRBD2 matching over 7 bases. This CDR3 is built from 14 residues. V trimming: 6 bases; J trimming: 5 bases; junction bases outside the gene matches: 10. Germline CDR1 is SNHLY and CDR2 is FYNNEI. CDR3 DNA sequence: TGTGCCAGCAGGGGCCGGGACTACGAGCACGAGCAGTACTTC. Protein: CASRGRDYEHEQYF. Full variable domain (outside the CDR3, taken from reference TRBV2 and TRBJ2-7): EPEVTQTPSHQVTQMGQEVILRCVPISNHLYFYWYRQILGQKVEFLVSFYNNEISEKSEIFDDQFSVERPDGSNFTLKIRSTKLEDSAMYFCASRGRDYEHEQYFGPGTRLTVT.

This sequence joins TRBV7-9 and TRBJ2-5; 8 bases match TRBD2. The J segment lost 4 bases and the V segment lost 6 bases, leaving 10 bases of the junction unmatched. Germline V gives CDR1 SEHNR, CDR2 FQNEAQ (reference sequence). This CDR3 spans 15 amino acids. The CDR3 DNA reads TGTGCCAGCAGTAATAGTTTAGCGGGAAGAGAGACCCAGTACTTC. Protein: CASSNSLAGRETQYF.

The rearrangement uses TRBV29-1 and TRBJ2-2; weak D call: TRBD1 (5 bases). Trimming took off 4 bases at V and 2 bases at J, with 11 bases between the two ends. From germline, CDR1 is SQVTM and CDR2 ANQGSEA. The CDR3 is made up of 14 amino acids. The DNA for the CDR3 is TGCAGCGTTGCCGAGACAGTAAACACCGGGGAGCTGTTTTTT. Encoded protein: CSVAETVNTGELFF.

This clone showed up just a few times. The V and J genes are TRBV11-3 and TRBJ1-2; possibly TRBD1 for D (6 bases). Trimming removed 5 bases from V and 6 bases from J, with 19 bases in between. The germline V gene encodes CDR1 SGHNT and CDR2 YENEEA. This CDR3 has 15 residues. This CDR3 is CASSLERGLRDGYTF. CDR3 sequence (DNA): TGTGCCAGCAGCCTGGAGAGGGGGTTGCGAGATGGCTACACCTTC.

The chain links TRBV13 to TRBJ1-5; 12 bases match TRBD1. J was trimmed by 9 bases and V by 5 bases; bases with no gene match: 11. Germline V gene data show CDR1 as PRHDT and CDR2 as FYEKMQ (reference sequence). The CDR3 length is 16 residues. The CDR3 DNA reads as TGTGCCAGCAGCCGCCGGGACAGGGGGCACCGAGGGCCCCAGCATTTT. Encoded protein: CASSRRDRGHRGPQHF.

V gene TRBV4-1 combines with J gene TRBJ2-1, with 14 bases lining up with TRBD2. J was trimmed by 15 bases and V by 0 bases; bases with no gene match: 10. The germline gives CDR1 MGHRA, CDR2 YSYEKL. The CDR3 contains 16 residues. The CDR3 reads CASSQDWRTSGRKVFF. CDR3 nucleotide sequence: TGCGCCAGCAGCCAAGATTGGCGGACTAGCGGGAGGAAGGTGTTCTTC.